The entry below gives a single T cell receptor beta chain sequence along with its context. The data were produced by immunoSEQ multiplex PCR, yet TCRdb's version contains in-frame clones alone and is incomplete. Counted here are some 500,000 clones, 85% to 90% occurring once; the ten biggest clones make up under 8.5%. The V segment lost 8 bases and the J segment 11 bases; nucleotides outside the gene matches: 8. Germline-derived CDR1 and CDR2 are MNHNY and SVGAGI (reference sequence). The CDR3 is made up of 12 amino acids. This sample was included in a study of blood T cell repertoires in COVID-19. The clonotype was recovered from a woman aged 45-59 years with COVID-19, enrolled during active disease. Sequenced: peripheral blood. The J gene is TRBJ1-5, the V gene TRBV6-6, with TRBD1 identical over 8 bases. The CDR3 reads CASGQGESTQHF. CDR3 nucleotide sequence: TGTGCCAGCGGACAGGGAGAGAGTACCCAGCATTTT.